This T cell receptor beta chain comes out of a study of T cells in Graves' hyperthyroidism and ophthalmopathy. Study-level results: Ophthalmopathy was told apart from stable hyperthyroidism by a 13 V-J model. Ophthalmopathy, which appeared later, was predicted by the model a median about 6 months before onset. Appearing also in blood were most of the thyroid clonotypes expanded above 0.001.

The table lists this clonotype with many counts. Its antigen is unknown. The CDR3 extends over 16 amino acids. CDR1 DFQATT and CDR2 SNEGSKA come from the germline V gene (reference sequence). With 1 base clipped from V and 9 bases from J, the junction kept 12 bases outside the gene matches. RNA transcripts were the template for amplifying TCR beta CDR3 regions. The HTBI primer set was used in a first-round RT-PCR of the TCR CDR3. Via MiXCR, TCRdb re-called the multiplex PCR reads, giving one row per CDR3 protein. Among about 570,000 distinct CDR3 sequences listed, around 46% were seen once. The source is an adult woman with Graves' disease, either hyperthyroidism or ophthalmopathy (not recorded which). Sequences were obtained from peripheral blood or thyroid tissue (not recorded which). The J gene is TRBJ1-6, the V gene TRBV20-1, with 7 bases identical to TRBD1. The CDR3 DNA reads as TGCAGTGCTAGAGGTGTCCCGGGGACAGTCAGTTCACCCCTCCACTTT. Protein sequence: CSARGVPGTVSSPLHF.